The sequence of this T cell receptor (beta chain) was determined in a study of human T cells and chemical hapten exposure. This clonotype was observed a handful of times. As the library was built, unique molecular identifiers were attached to individual cDNA molecules. In the source study's methods: Counts of TCRs in each sample centred on a median of around 99,000 and extended from around 25,000 to 690,000. TCRdb processed the RACE reads anew with MiXCR; each CDR3 protein has one entry. TCRdb's processing, not the authors' own work, is the source of the V and J calls. In the table there are tens of thousands of distinct CDR3 sequences, about 5.5% of which are singletons. Time point denoted: healthy volunteer bleed at 6 weeks. From whole blood left unfractionated, total RNA was extracted. The junction had 0 bases not matched to a gene; V was cut back by 0 bases and J by 7 bases. The CDR3 length is 14 residues. Germline V gene sequence: CDR1 SEHNR, CDR2 FQNEAQ (reference sequence).

Input material: whole blood. This TCR derives from a human donor in good health. Some clones in this sample may be carry-over from other donors' samples. The chain combines TRBV7-9 with TRBJ1-6; 7 bases align to TRBD1. The CDR3, as DNA: TGTGCCAGCAGCTTAGCACAGGGGAATTCACCCCTCCACTTT. This codes for CASSLAQGNSPLHF.